The 26 T cell receptor beta chains below come from one sample, sequenced in a study of blood T cell repertoires in COVID-19. TCRdb's copy holds only in-frame clones and misses some; the assay was immunoSEQ multiplex PCR. This table has hundreds of thousands of clones, over 75% appearing once. What was sequenced was peripheral blood. Source of these receptors: a woman aged 45-65 years with active or convalescent COVID-19.

The CDR3 nucleotides read TGTGCCACTCTGAGAGGGACAGGGAGGTCAGGAGTAGCTTTCTTT. It encodes CATLRGTGRSGVAFF. This chain connects TRBV28 to TRBJ1-1; 9 bases map to TRBD1. V lost 10 bases to trimming and J lost 10 bases; unmatched junction nucleotides: 19. The CDR3 has 15 amino acids. CDR1 MDHEN and CDR2 SYDVKM come from the germline V gene.

In its sample, this clone was seen a few times. The chain recombines TRBV4-3 with TRBJ2-2, with 8 bases matching TRBD2. Germline-derived CDR1 and CDR2 are LGHNA and YSLEER. Trimming cost V 0 bases and J 7 bases; bases outside gene matches: 13. The CDR3 consists of 18 residues. CDR3 sequence (DNA): TGCGCCAGCAGCCAAGATCTCGGGGGGGCCTCATGGGTCGGGGAGCTGTTTTTT. This translates into CASSQDLGGASWVGELFF.

The chain combines TRBV2 with TRBJ1-1, with 8 bases fitting TRBD1. V lost 9 bases and J lost 5; bases outside the gene matches: 8. Germline CDR1 reads SNHLY; CDR2 reads FYNNEI. CDR3 length: 13 residues. The CDR3 coding sequence is TGTGCCAGTGCGTCAGGGGGCCAGACTGAAGCTTTCTTT. Residues: CASASGGQTEAFF.

This chain uses TRBV11-2 with TRBJ2-7; perhaps TRBD2 as D (5 bases). This CDR3 contains 13 residues. CDR1 is SGHAT, CDR2 FQNNGV, per germline. With 3 bases removed from V and 3 bases from J, the gap between germline ends came to 9 bases. CDR3 DNA: TGTGCCAGCAGCTTTGGACTCTTCTACGAGCAGTACTTC. It specifies CASSFGLFYEQYF. The variable domain in full, completed from reference TRBV11-2 and TRBJ2-7, reads EAGVAQSPRYKIIEKRQSVAFWCNPISGHATLYWYQQILGQGPKLLIQFQNNGVVDDSQLPKDRFSAERLKGVDSTLKIQPAKLEDSAVYLCASSFGLFYEQYFGPGTRLTVT.

CDR3 DNA: TGTGCCAGCAGCCACGGGACAGGGCATGGCTACACCTTC. This translates into CASSHGTGHGYTF. The V gene is TRBV7-9, the J gene TRBJ1-2, with 9 nucleotides matching TRBD1. The V gene end was trimmed by 5 bases and the J gene end by 6 bases; junction bases not matched to a gene: 4. The CDR3 covers 13 residues. CDR1 and CDR2 (germline): SEHNR, FQNEAQ (reference sequence).

The rearrangement uses TRBV30 and TRBJ2-3; D is perhaps TRBD2 (6 bases). Trimming stripped 0 bases from V and 1 base from J, with 20 bases between. Germline V gene sequence: CDR1 GTSNPN, CDR2 SVGIG (reference sequence). CDR3 length: 18 amino acids. The CDR3 reads CAWSVGYRRGTRTDTQYF. In nucleotides, the CDR3 is TGTGCCTGGAGTGTCGGATACCGCCGCGGGACTCGCACAGATACGCAGTATTTT.

This clone was observed a single time. J is TRBJ1-3 and V is TRBV18, with D possibly matching TRBD1 (5 bases). V lost 4 bases and J lost 0, with 10 bases in between. This CDR3 comprises 15 residues. The germline CDR1 and CDR2 sequences are KGHSH and LQKENI. The CDR3 DNA sequence: TGTGCCAGCTCACGAGACAGATACTCTGGAAACACCATATATTTT. Protein: CASSRDRYSGNTIYF.

This clone appeared once. This chain connects TRBV19 to TRBJ1-2; 7 bases fit TRBD1. The CDR3 length is 17 residues. V was clipped by 5 bases and J by 1 base; unmatched bases: 13. The germline V gene encodes CDR1 LNHDA and CDR2 SQIVND (reference sequence). The CDR3 DNA reads TGTGCCAGTAGTGGCCTCTACGGGACAGACAATAACTATGGCTACACCTTC. It codes for CASSGLYGTDNNYGYTF. Full variable domain (outside the CDR3, taken from reference TRBV19 and TRBJ1-2): DGGITQSPKYLFRKEGQNVTLSCEQNLNHDAMYWYRQDPGQGLRLIYYSQIVNDFQKGDIAEGYSVSREKKESFPLTVTSAQKNPTAFYLCASSGLYGTDNNYGYTFGSGTRLTVV.

The chain's CDR3 is CASSQGRGFTEAFF. CDR3 nucleotide sequence: TGCGCCAGCAGCCAAGGCCGGGGATTCACTGAAGCTTTCTTT. The V call is TRBV4-3, the J call TRBJ1-1, with unresolved D. CDR1 is LGHNA, CDR2 YSLEER, per germline. V lost 1 base, J lost 4 bases, and 10 bases lay in between. CDR3 length equals 14 residues.

The V gene is TRBV19, the J gene TRBJ2-1; TRBD2 matches at 11 bases. The germline CDR1 and CDR2 sequences are LNHDA and SQIVND (reference sequence). This CDR3 is 16 amino acids long. J gave up 4 bases and V 4 bases, and 6 bases lay outside the gene matches. CDR3 nucleotides: TGTGCCAGTAGTACCCAAACTAGCGGGGGTTACAATGAGCAGTTCTTC. Protein product: CASSTQTSGGYNEQFF.

CDR3 bases: TGTGCCAGCAGTTTCGGACTAGCGGGTCACTCCTACGAGCAGTACTTC. Its translation is CASSFGLAGHSYEQYF. The V and J genes are TRBV6-2 or TRBV6-3 and TRBJ2-7; TRBD2 matches 11 bases. Germline trimming cut 4 bases from V and 0 bases from J; bases unmatched to any gene: 5. Germline values: CDR1 MNHEY, CDR2 SVGEGT. There are 16 residues in the CDR3.

The rearrangement links TRBV6-5 to TRBJ2-1; 8 bases align to TRBD2. J was trimmed by 9 bases and V by 7 bases; bases with no gene match: 8. CDR1 MNHEY and CDR2 SVGAGI come from the germline V gene. The CDR3 extends over 13 amino acids. Here the CDR3 reads CASKDGRATEQFF. The CDR3 region has the DNA TGTGCCAGCAAGGACGGGAGGGCCACTGAGCAGTTCTTC.

This rearrangement joins TRBV11-2 to TRBJ2-7, with 7 positions matching TRBD1. V lost 5 bases, J lost 2 bases, and 9 bases stayed unmatched. Germline CDR1 is SGHAT and CDR2 is FQNNGV. CDR3 length: 15 residues. CDR3 loop: CASSAPMDRPYEQYF. The CDR3, as DNA: TGTGCCAGCAGCGCTCCAATGGACAGGCCCTACGAGCAGTACTTC.

The chain couples TRBV9 to TRBJ2-1; possibly TRBD2 for D (6 bases). The germline V and J ends were trimmed by 0 bases and 6 bases, with 19 bases remaining between them. Germline-derived CDR1 and CDR2 are SGDLS and YYNGEE. This CDR3 contains 17 residues. The CDR3 region is CASSVGPPSVAANEQFF. CDR3 bases: TGTGCCAGCAGCGTAGGGCCCCCGTCGGTAGCGGCCAATGAGCAGTTCTTC. Supplemented by reference TRBV9 and TRBJ2-1, the full variable domain reads DSGVTQTPKHLITATGQRVTLRCSPRSGDLSVYWYQQSLDQGLQFLIQYYNGEERAKGNILERFSAQQFPDLHSELNLSSLELGDSALYFCASSVGPPSVAANEQFFGPGTRLTVL.

Points on this clone: Other DNA sequences in this sample translate to the same CDR3. J is TRBJ1-2 and V is TRBV19; 7 bases are shared with TRBD1. The germline V gene encodes CDR1 LNHDA and CDR2 SQIVND (reference sequence). CDR3 length equals 14 residues. V lost 5 bases, J lost 4 bases, and 7 bases stayed unmatched. CDR3 nucleotides: TGTGCCAGTAGTCCCCGGACAGGCCTCTATGGCTACACCTTC. Translation gives CASSPRTGLYGYTF.

The chain carries TRBV5-1 and TRBJ1-3, with D hard to call. With 2 bases removed from V and 0 bases from J, the gap between germline ends came to 12 bases. The CDR3 is 16 residues long. Germline lookup yields CDR1 SGHRS and CDR2 YFSETQ. The CDR3 here is CASSFNVLSSGNTIYF. CDR3 sequence (DNA): TGCGCCAGCAGCTTTAATGTTCTGAGCTCTGGAAACACCATATATTTT. The full variable domain, rest sourced from reference TRBV5-1 and TRBJ1-3, is KAGVTQTPRYLIKTRGQQVTLSCSPISGHRSVSWYQQTPGQGLQFLFEYFSETQRNKGNFPGRFSGRQFSNSRSEMNVSTLELGDSALYLCASSFNVLSSGNTIYFGEGSWLTVV.

The chain has TRBV6-5 and TRBJ1-1; a weak D match, TRBD1 (5 bases). The CDR3 runs 13 residues. The V end lost 6 bases, the J end lost 1 base, and 9 bases lay between the germline ends. CDR1 MNHEY and CDR2 SVGAGI come from the germline V gene. CDR3 bases: TGTGCCAGCAGCCGACAGAAGAACACTGAAGCTTTCTTT. Translated, it gives CASSRQKNTEAFF.

This rearrangement joins TRBV19 to TRBJ2-7; D is uncertain. V was shortened by 3 bases and J by 3 bases, with 15 bases between the two germline ends. Germline V gene sequence: CDR1 LNHDA, CDR2 SQIVND (reference sequence). There are 15 residues in the CDR3. In DNA form, the CDR3 reads TGTGCCAGTAGTATCGGTAACCCTTGGTTCTACGAGCAGTACTTC. Its translation is CASSIGNPWFYEQYF. The full variable domain, its missing parts supplied by reference TRBV19 and TRBJ2-7, is DGGITQSPKYLFRKEGQNVTLSCEQNLNHDAMYWYRQDPGQGLRLIYYSQIVNDFQKGDIAEGYSVSREKKESFPLTVTSAQKNPTAFYLCASSIGNPWFYEQYFGPGTRLTVT.

The rearrangement uses TRBV27 and TRBJ2-7; TRBD2 matches at 11 bases. Per germline, CDR1 MNHEY and CDR2 SMNVEV (reference sequence). Trimming took 5 bases from V and 4 from J; bases not matched to a gene: 10. The CDR3 spans 16 residues. CDR3 in amino acids: CASSPLVAGGRYEQYF. CDR3 sequence (DNA): TGTGCCAGCAGTCCCCTAGTAGCGGGAGGGCGATACGAGCAGTACTTC.

The rearrangement uses TRBV28 and TRBJ2-5; 11 bases map to TRBD2. The CDR3 consists of 17 residues. With V trimmed by 3 bases and J by 5 bases, 11 bases remained unmatched. From germline, CDR1 is MDHEN and CDR2 SYDVKM. CDR3 in DNA: TGTGCCAGCAGTTTTGAGGCGCTAGCGGGAGGTAGCGAGACCCAGTACTTC. Its translation is CASSFEALAGGSETQYF.

A single count supports this clone. The chain joins TRBV18 to TRBJ2-7; TRBD1 matches at 9 bases. The germline CDR1 and CDR2 sequences are KGHSH and LQKENI. The CDR3 length is 14 residues. V trimming: 4 bases; J trimming: 1 base; junction bases outside the gene matches: 2. CDR3 loop: CASSLGTGSYEQYF. CDR3 nucleotide sequence: TGTGCCAGCTCACTCGGGACAGGGTCCTACGAGCAGTACTTC.

V usage is TRBV2 and J usage is TRBJ2-1, with TRBD2 matching 9 bases. In germline, CDR1 is SNHLY, CDR2 FYNNEI. CDR3 length: 14 amino acids. V lost 6 bases to trimming and J lost 3 bases; unmatched junction nucleotides: 3. The CDR3 DNA follows: TGTGCCAGCAGCCTAGCGGGGTACTACAATGAGCAGTTCTTC. Its translation: CASSLAGYYNEQFF.

V gene TRBV23-1 combines with J gene TRBJ1-6, with TRBD1 as a possible D gene (5 bases). TRBV23-1 falls under the ORF class, with uncertain function. Between the trimmed V and J ends, which lost 9 bases and 8 bases, there was a span of 17 bases. This CDR3 is built from 14 residues. For the CDR3, the DNA is TGCGCCAGGGCGACAGAAGGGGTGGATTCACCCCTCCACTTT. Its protein product is CARATEGVDSPLHF.

The chain employs TRBV28 and TRBJ2-7; 7 positions match TRBD1. The CDR3 sequence is 14 residues long. V shed 7 bases, J shed 3 bases, and the junction held 9 bases outside the gene matches. Germline CDR1 is MDHEN and CDR2 is SYDVKM. The CDR3 protein is CASIFSGGSYEQYF. Written as DNA, the CDR3 is TGTGCCAGCATCTTTTCAGGGGGTAGCTACGAGCAGTACTTC.

The V and J genes are TRBV18 and TRBJ2-2; D is ambiguous. V lost 2 bases to trimming and J lost 4 bases, with 8 bases between them. The germline V gene encodes CDR1 KGHSH and CDR2 LQKENI. The length of the CDR3 is 14 residues. The CDR3 DNA reads TGTGCCAGCTCACCAAATTCAGTCACCGGGGAGCTGTTTTTT. Its translation is CASSPNSVTGELFF.

This chain uses TRBV3-1 (or the pseudogene TRBV3-2) with TRBJ2-7, with unresolved D. CDR1 is LGHDT, CDR2 YNNKEL, per germline (reference sequence). This CDR3 region has 13 residues. V was trimmed by 2 bases and J by 4 bases, leaving 9 bases between them. The CDR3 DNA reads TGTGCCAGCAGCCAACCCGCAGGATACGAGCAGTACTTC. It translates to CASSQPAGYEQYF.